A selection of T cell receptor beta chains follows, all from one sample in a study of T cells in Graves' hyperthyroidism and ophthalmopathy. TCRdb itself ran the multiplex PCR reads through MiXCR, one entry per CDR3 protein. The table lists roughly 560,000 distinct CDR3 sequences, about 15% of them singletons, with around 4.1% in the top ten. Material: blood. The receptors derive from a woman between 40 and 55 years old with Graves' ophthalmopathy. Each CDR3 is given with its conserved first and last residue. The order of the fields is clone size, V gene, J gene, D gene, CDR3 protein, CDR3 DNA. D genes are given only for firm matches. Expanded clones are given a class, and other clones once, few, many or no size at all.

clone_size: many
v_call: TRBV28
j_call: TRBJ1-3
d_call: .
cdr3_aa: CASRIGFSGNTIYF
cdr3_nt: TGTGCCAGCAGGATTGGGTTCTCTGGAAACACCATATATTTT

clone_size: .
v_call: TRBV29-1
j_call: TRBJ2-5
d_call: TRBD2
cdr3_aa: CSGTGTSGFGTQYF
cdr3_nt: TGCAGCGGCACCGGGACTAGCGGTTTTGGTACCCAGTACTTC

clone_size: many
v_call: TRBV20-1
j_call: TRBJ2-2
d_call: TRBD1
cdr3_aa: CSARPGGTGELFF
cdr3_nt: TGCAGTGCTAGGCCAGGGGGAACCGGGGAGCTGTTTTTT

clone_size: .
v_call: TRBV27
j_call: TRBJ1-1
d_call: .
cdr3_aa: CASSFFFPRRDVNTEAFF
cdr3_nt: TGTGCCAGCAGTTTTTTTTTCCCAAGGAGGGATGTGAACACTGAAGCTTTCTTT

clone_size: few
v_call: TRBV7-3
j_call: TRBJ2-3
d_call: .
cdr3_aa: CASSLTGLGTDTQYF
cdr3_nt: TGTGCCAGCAGCTTAACGGGTTTGGGCACAGATACGCAGTATTTT

clone_size: many
v_call: TRBV6-2/TRBV6-3
j_call: TRBJ2-7
d_call: TRBD2
cdr3_aa: CASTSGGVYEQYF
cdr3_nt: TGTGCCTCAACTAGCGGGGGGGTCTACGAGCAGTACTTC

clone_size: many
v_call: TRBV11-2
j_call: TRBJ2-5
d_call: TRBD2
cdr3_aa: CASGPSFSGKETQYF
cdr3_nt: TGTGCCAGCGGCCCCTCCTTTAGCGGGAAGGAGACCCAGTACTTC

clone_size: .
v_call: TRBV27
j_call: TRBJ2-5
d_call: .
cdr3_aa: CASKQINQETQYF
cdr3_nt: TGTGCCAGCAAGCAGATCAACCAAGAGACCCAGTACTTC

clone_size: .
v_call: TRBV28
j_call: TRBJ1-2
d_call: TRBD1
cdr3_aa: CASSLQGELSGYTF
cdr3_nt: TGTGCCAGCAGTTTACAGGGGGAGTTGAGTGGCTACACCTTC

clone_size: .
v_call: TRBV20-1
j_call: TRBJ2-2
d_call: .
cdr3_aa: CSAPGTGSNTGELFF
cdr3_nt: TGCAGTGCTCCCGGTACAGGATCGAACACCGGGGAGCTGTTTTTT

clone_size: many
v_call: TRBV12-3/TRBV12-4
j_call: TRBJ1-1
d_call: TRBD1
cdr3_aa: CASSSGTGGTEAFF
cdr3_nt: TGTGCCAGCAGTTCCGGGACAGGGGGGACTGAAGCTTTCTTT

clone_size: .
v_call: TRBV7-2
j_call: TRBJ2-5
d_call: .
cdr3_aa: CASSLGGTYQETQYF
cdr3_nt: TGTGCCAGCAGCTTAGGGGGGACTTATCAAGAGACCCAGTACTTC

clone_size: .
v_call: TRBV7-8
j_call: TRBJ2-1
d_call: .
cdr3_aa: CASSSRYGSGNEQFF
cdr3_nt: TGTGCCAGCAGCTCCCGTTATGGGAGTGGCAATGAGCAGTTCTTC

clone_size: many
v_call: TRBV7-2
j_call: TRBJ2-4
d_call: .
cdr3_aa: CASSLGAGAKNIQYF
cdr3_nt: TGTGCCAGCAGCTTGGGCGCCGGAGCCAAAAACATTCAGTACTTC

clone_size: few
v_call: TRBV20-1
j_call: TRBJ1-2
d_call: .
cdr3_aa: CSASDGNNYGYTF
cdr3_nt: TGCAGTGCCTCGGACGGAAATAACTATGGCTACACCTTC

clone_size: many
v_call: TRBV6-2/TRBV6-3
j_call: TRBJ2-7
d_call: .
cdr3_aa: CASISGAEQYF
cdr3_nt: TGTGCCAGCATTTCCGGGGCAGAGCAGTACTTC

clone_size: many
v_call: TRBV28
j_call: TRBJ2-7
d_call: TRBD2
cdr3_aa: CASTPGTSGAYEQYF
cdr3_nt: TGTGCCAGCACCCCCGGGACTAGCGGGGCCTACGAGCAGTACTTC

clone_size: .
v_call: TRBV29-1
j_call: TRBJ1-1
d_call: .
cdr3_aa: CSVTGRGQNTEAFF
cdr3_nt: TGCAGCGTAACAGGGCGGGGACAGAACACTGAAGCTTTCTTT

clone_size: .
v_call: TRBV6-1
j_call: TRBJ1-6
d_call: .
cdr3_aa: CASSGSDSPLHF
cdr3_nt: TGTGCCAGCAGTGGGTCTGATTCACCCCTCCACTTT

clone_size: .
v_call: TRBV11-1
j_call: TRBJ2-2
d_call: TRBD2
cdr3_aa: CASSLAGLASYTGELFF
cdr3_nt: TGTGCCAGCAGCTTAGCCGGACTAGCGTCTTACACCGGGGAGCTGTTTTTT

clone_size: .
v_call: TRBV11-2
j_call: TRBJ1-3
d_call: TRBD1
cdr3_aa: CASSLEAGQGDSGNTIYF
cdr3_nt: TGTGCCAGCAGCTTAGAGGCGGGACAGGGAGACTCTGGAAACACCATATATTTT

clone_size: many
v_call: TRBV29-1
j_call: TRBJ2-7
d_call: TRBD2
cdr3_aa: CSVVVRLAVAEQYF
cdr3_nt: TGCAGCGTCGTAGTGCGGCTAGCGGTGGCTGAGCAGTACTTC

clone_size: few
v_call: TRBV13
j_call: TRBJ2-7
d_call: .
cdr3_aa: CASSLRDDPYEQYF
cdr3_nt: TGTGCCAGCAGCTTAAGGGATGATCCCTACGAGCAGTACTTC

clone_size: .
v_call: TRBV15
j_call: TRBJ2-5
d_call: TRBD2
cdr3_aa: CATSRSLGLAGETQYF
cdr3_nt: TGTGCCACCAGCAGATCGTTGGGACTAGCGGGAGAGACCCAGTACTTC

clone_size: many
v_call: TRBV19
j_call: TRBJ2-7
d_call: TRBD2
cdr3_aa: CASSPRTGTSGSYEQYF
cdr3_nt: TGTGCCAGTAGCCCCCGGACCGGGACTAGCGGCTCCTACGAGCAGTACTTC

clone_size: many
v_call: TRBV28
j_call: TRBJ2-7
d_call: .
cdr3_aa: CASSPQGGRDEQYF
cdr3_nt: TGTGCCAGCAGTCCCCAGGGGGGACGGGACGAGCAGTACTTC

clone_size: few
v_call: TRBV20-1
j_call: TRBJ1-5
d_call: .
cdr3_aa: CSARSLGGRNQPQHF
cdr3_nt: TGCAGTGCTAGAAGTCTGGGGGGCAGGAATCAGCCCCAGCATTTT

clone_size: .
v_call: TRBV20-1
j_call: TRBJ1-5
d_call: .
cdr3_aa: CSARGFGQGNQPQHF
cdr3_nt: TGCAGTGCTAGAGGTTTTGGGCAGGGGAATCAGCCCCAGCATTTT

clone_size: many
v_call: TRBV6-1
j_call: TRBJ2-7
d_call: TRBD1
cdr3_aa: CASSLTGDLYEQYF
cdr3_nt: TGTGCCAGCAGCTTGACAGGGGACCTCTACGAGCAGTACTTC

clone_size: many
v_call: TRBV18
j_call: TRBJ2-5
d_call: TRBD1
cdr3_aa: CASSRRTGTGLQETQYF
cdr3_nt: TGTGCCAGCTCACGAAGAACCGGGACAGGGCTCCAAGAGACCCAGTACTTC

clone_size: .
v_call: TRBV6-1
j_call: TRBJ2-2
d_call: TRBD1
cdr3_aa: CASTPSGTVGLNGELFF
cdr3_nt: TGTGCCAGCACCCCCTCGGGGACAGTTGGGCTAAACGGGGAGCTGTTTTTT

clone_size: few
v_call: TRBV6-1
j_call: TRBJ2-2
d_call: .
cdr3_aa: CASSPPIGELFF
cdr3_nt: TGTGCCAGCAGTCCTCCGATCGGGGAGCTGTTTTTT

clone_size: many
v_call: TRBV6-8
j_call: TRBJ1-1
d_call: .
cdr3_aa: CALGAGRLYPEAFF
cdr3_nt: TGTGCCCTAGGGGCGGGGAGACTGTACCCTGAAGCTTTCTTT

clone_size: many
v_call: TRBV6-5
j_call: TRBJ2-7
d_call: TRBD2
cdr3_aa: CASSYSGLAGGYEQYF
cdr3_nt: TGTGCCAGCAGTTACTCGGGACTAGCGGGTGGCTACGAGCAGTACTTC

clone_size: many
v_call: TRBV20-1
j_call: TRBJ1-5
d_call: .
cdr3_aa: CSATGTDGLQPQHF
cdr3_nt: TGCAGTGCTACCGGGACGGATGGTCTTCAGCCCCAGCATTTT

clone_size: many
v_call: TRBV4-2
j_call: TRBJ2-7
d_call: .
cdr3_aa: CASSRRGTTYEQYF
cdr3_nt: TGTGCCAGCAGCCGCCGGGGGACCACCTACGAGCAGTACTTC

clone_size: .
v_call: TRBV6-1
j_call: TRBJ1-2
d_call: .
cdr3_aa: CASSTNPVFKSYTF
cdr3_nt: TGTGCCAGCAGTACCAACCCGGTCTTCAAAAGCTACACCTTC

clone_size: many
v_call: TRBV5-1
j_call: TRBJ2-7
d_call: TRBD2
cdr3_aa: CASHLGERGPYEQYF
cdr3_nt: TGCGCCAGCCACCTGGGAGAGCGGGGACCCTACGAGCAGTACTTC

clone_size: .
v_call: TRBV7-2
j_call: TRBJ1-6
d_call: TRBD1
cdr3_aa: CASREGARNSPLHF
cdr3_nt: TGTGCCAGCAGAGAGGGGGCAAGGAATTCACCCCTCCACTTT

clone_size: many
v_call: TRBV7-3
j_call: TRBJ1-5
d_call: .
cdr3_aa: CASSIAGGGQPQHF
cdr3_nt: TGTGCCAGCAGCATAGCAGGCGGCGGTCAGCCCCAGCATTTT

clone_size: many
v_call: TRBV27
j_call: TRBJ1-2
d_call: .
cdr3_aa: CASSFRGARNGYTF
cdr3_nt: TGTGCCAGCAGTTTCCGGGGGGCGAGAAACGGCTACACCTTC

clone_size: many
v_call: TRBV24-1
j_call: TRBJ2-2
d_call: TRBD1
cdr3_aa: CATGPGGTGELFF
cdr3_nt: TGTGCCACCGGCCCAGGGGGAACCGGGGAGCTGTTTTTT

clone_size: few
v_call: TRBV6-5
j_call: TRBJ1-3
d_call: .
cdr3_aa: CATTAPSGNTIYF
cdr3_nt: TGTGCCACCACGGCCCCCTCTGGAAACACCATATATTTT

clone_size: many
v_call: TRBV15
j_call: TRBJ2-5
d_call: .
cdr3_aa: CATSRVPGETQYF
cdr3_nt: TGTGCCACCAGCAGAGTGCCCGGGGAGACCCAGTACTTC

clone_size: few
v_call: TRBV4-1
j_call: TRBJ1-2
d_call: .
cdr3_aa: CASSQEHSLSYGYTF
cdr3_nt: TGCGCCAGCAGCCAAGAACACAGCCTCTCATATGGCTACACCTTC

clone_size: many
v_call: TRBV4-3
j_call: TRBJ1-5
d_call: .
cdr3_aa: CASSQDGGVDQPQHF
cdr3_nt: TGCGCCAGCAGCCAAGATGGGGGGGTGGATCAGCCCCAGCATTTT

clone_size: many
v_call: TRBV18
j_call: TRBJ2-5
d_call: .
cdr3_aa: CASSPGEAQETQYF
cdr3_nt: TGTGCCAGCTCACCCGGCGAGGCGCAAGAGACCCAGTACTTC

clone_size: many
v_call: TRBV2
j_call: TRBJ1-4
d_call: .
cdr3_aa: CASRLGGLGGNEKLFF
cdr3_nt: TGTGCCAGCAGATTGGGGGGGCTTGGAGGTAATGAAAAACTGTTTTTT

clone_size: many
v_call: TRBV20-1
j_call: TRBJ2-7
d_call: .
cdr3_aa: CSAVSDYEQYF
cdr3_nt: TGCAGTGCAGTTAGCGACTACGAGCAGTACTTC

clone_size: many
v_call: TRBV11-2
j_call: TRBJ1-6
d_call: .
cdr3_aa: CASSLNRVVSPLHF
cdr3_nt: TGTGCCAGCAGCTTGAACAGGGTTGTTTCACCCCTCCACTTT

clone_size: many
v_call: TRBV15
j_call: TRBJ2-3
d_call: .
cdr3_aa: CATSRADSWDTQYF
cdr3_nt: TGTGCCACCAGCAGAGCCGACAGTTGGGATACGCAGTATTTT

clone_size: many
v_call: TRBV6-2/TRBV6-3
j_call: TRBJ2-7
d_call: TRBD2
cdr3_aa: CASRTSGRNHEQYF
cdr3_nt: TGTGCCAGCAGGACTAGCGGGAGAAACCACGAGCAGTACTTC

clone_size: few
v_call: TRBV3-1
j_call: TRBJ1-1
d_call: .
cdr3_aa: CASSRDGGASAEAFF
cdr3_nt: TGTGCCAGCAGCCGGGATGGGGGGGCTAGCGCTGAAGCTTTCTTT